A selection of T cell receptor beta chains follows, all from one sample in a study of a mutant IDH1 vaccine in newly diagnosed glioma. Measured with immunoSEQ multiplex PCR; TCRdb has only the in-frame clones, and not every one. The data contain 45,000 to 55,000 clones, approximately 84% of them seen just once; the ten biggest clones take up approximately 4.3%. For these receptors, no antigen is known. Material: PBMCs, obtained from a glioma patient whose treatment included an IDH1 peptide vaccine. All receptors come from a woman between 25 and 40 years old with glioma. Some clones in this sample may be carry-over from other donors' samples. Both conserved end residues are trimmed from each CDR3. The order of the fields is clone size, V gene, J gene, CDR3 protein. Size is stated for part of the rows, as once, few or many counts, or as a class when the clone is expanded.

clone size: -; V gene: TRBV6-4; J gene: TRBJ2-2; CDR3 protein: ASSEGLAALPWGELF
clone size: -; V gene: TRBV5-1; J gene: TRBJ2-5; CDR3 protein: ASTRARLKAGETQY
clone size: -; V gene: TRBV10-3; J gene: TRBJ2-1; CDR3 protein: AIRRTSGSQNEQF
clone size: -; V gene: TRBV7-9; J gene: TRBJ2-2; CDR3 protein: ASSRTSGNTGELF
clone size: -; V gene: TRBV11-3; J gene: TRBJ2-7; CDR3 protein: ASSTPTSGEGSGSYEQY
clone size: -; V gene: TRBV7-8; J gene: TRBJ2-5; CDR3 protein: ASSFPTRRSQEGQETQY
clone size: -; V gene: TRBV11-2; J gene: TRBJ2-2; CDR3 protein: ASSLEGPRQPSTGELF
clone size: -; V gene: TRBV7-2; J gene: TRBJ2-7; CDR3 protein: ASRLAGRGEQY
clone size: -; V gene: TRBV9; J gene: TRBJ2-5; CDR3 protein: ASSVDLASQETQY
clone size: -; V gene: TRBV27; J gene: TRBJ1-4; CDR3 protein: ASSLIVGVNEKLF
clone size: -; V gene: TRBV7-2; J gene: TRBJ2-7; CDR3 protein: ASSAWDREFDEQY
clone size: -; V gene: TRBV5-4; J gene: TRBJ1-1; CDR3 protein: ASSLGGEGLGAEAF
clone size: -; V gene: TRBV28; J gene: TRBJ1-1; CDR3 protein: ASSLSVRGRDTEAF
clone size: once; V gene: TRBV5-1; J gene: TRBJ2-2; CDR3 protein: ASSPTGQVNTGELF
clone size: -; V gene: TRBV10-2; J gene: TRBJ2-1; CDR3 protein: ASSEGLAGGDEQF
clone size: -; V gene: TRBV7-9; J gene: TRBJ2-3; CDR3 protein: ASSLGAGRIGSDTQY
clone size: -; V gene: TRBV18; J gene: TRBJ2-6; CDR3 protein: ASSPTSGGVSGANVLT
clone size: once; V gene: TRBV7-9; J gene: TRBJ1-4; CDR3 protein: ASGGTNEKLF
clone size: -; V gene: TRBV10-2; J gene: TRBJ2-1; CDR3 protein: ASSDGNEQF
clone size: -; V gene: TRBV30; J gene: TRBJ1-5; CDR3 protein: AWSVGVQPQH
clone size: -; V gene: TRBV6-5; J gene: TRBJ1-1; CDR3 protein: ASTNLNTEAF
clone size: -; V gene: TRBV14; J gene: TRBJ1-1; CDR3 protein: ASSLSRDTEAF
clone size: -; V gene: TRBV11-2; J gene: TRBJ1-2; CDR3 protein: ASSLGQANYGYT
clone size: -; V gene: TRBV4-2; J gene: TRBJ1-2; CDR3 protein: ASGTGTGAGYT
clone size: -; V gene: TRBV6-1; J gene: TRBJ1-1; CDR3 protein: ASSVTENTEAF
clone size: -; V gene: TRBV5-8; J gene: TRBJ2-2; CDR3 protein: ASSGLAGYTGELF
clone size: -; V gene: TRBV7-9; J gene: TRBJ1-2; CDR3 protein: ASSPTGPLLGYYGYT
clone size: once; V gene: TRBV19; J gene: TRBJ1-1; CDR3 protein: ASSPPYGNTEAF
clone size: -; V gene: TRBV7-9; J gene: TRBJ2-7; CDR3 protein: ASSSPAVSSYEQY
clone size: -; V gene: TRBV9; J gene: TRBJ2-5; CDR3 protein: ASSVGSLGHQETQY
clone size: -; V gene: TRBV29-1; J gene: TRBJ1-1; CDR3 protein: SVEMDRGRNTEAF
clone size: -; V gene: TRBV2; J gene: TRBJ2-5; CDR3 protein: ASSGFGLGGEETQY
clone size: -; V gene: TRBV5-6; J gene: TRBJ1-4; CDR3 protein: ASSPFLNEKLF
clone size: -; V gene: TRBV7-9; J gene: TRBJ2-7; CDR3 protein: ASSLGGTIYEQY
clone size: few; V gene: TRBV28; J gene: TRBJ2-3; CDR3 protein: ASSSSPGQGRDTQY
clone size: once; V gene: TRBV29-1; J gene: TRBJ2-1; CDR3 protein: SVSTPTAYNEQF
clone size: few; V gene: TRBV5-8; J gene: TRBJ2-7; CDR3 protein: ASSHSGTSSYEQY
clone size: -; V gene: TRBV4-1; J gene: TRBJ2-7; CDR3 protein: ASSQLISAESSYEQY
clone size: -; V gene: TRBV9; J gene: TRBJ2-3; CDR3 protein: ASSGGTSTDTQY
clone size: -; V gene: TRBV5-4; J gene: TRBJ2-7; CDR3 protein: ASSMTGRGSYEQY
clone size: -; V gene: TRBV25-1; J gene: TRBJ2-3; CDR3 protein: ASSETRTGTLDTQY
clone size: -; V gene: TRBV7-9; J gene: TRBJ2-7; CDR3 protein: ASSLRTSGVYEQY
clone size: -; V gene: TRBV5-1; J gene: TRBJ2-1; CDR3 protein: ASTAQAGGTISEQF
clone size: -; V gene: TRBV5-4; J gene: TRBJ1-1; CDR3 protein: ASSTDGLRNTEAF
clone size: -; V gene: TRBV30; J gene: TRBJ2-6; CDR3 protein: AWFSRGSGANVLT
clone size: -; V gene: TRBV7-8; J gene: TRBJ1-2; CDR3 protein: ASSSRDRPSNNYGYT
clone size: -; V gene: TRBV28; J gene: TRBJ1-4; CDR3 protein: ASSSAPSTREKLF
clone size: -; V gene: TRBV15; J gene: TRBJ2-7; CDR3 protein: ATSRDRAGVKYEQY
clone size: -; V gene: TRBV27; J gene: TRBJ2-7; CDR3 protein: ASTTTGGRAPYEQY
clone size: -; V gene: TRBV9; J gene: TRBJ2-3; CDR3 protein: ASSTLGTIRTDTQY
clone size: -; V gene: TRBV18; J gene: TRBJ1-3; CDR3 protein: ASSLRDDGNTIY
clone size: -; V gene: TRBV10-3; J gene: TRBJ2-3; CDR3 protein: AISGRGNTDTQY
clone size: few; V gene: TRBV7-9; J gene: TRBJ1-1; CDR3 protein: ASSIYNTEAF
clone size: -; V gene: TRBV29-1; J gene: TRBJ2-7; CDR3 protein: SATGLGTYEQY
clone size: -; V gene: TRBV15; J gene: TRBJ2-7; CDR3 protein: ATSRAVDEQY
clone size: -; V gene: TRBV11-3; J gene: TRBJ1-1; CDR3 protein: ASSLGGWGNEVTEAF
clone size: -; V gene: TRBV30; J gene: TRBJ1-1; CDR3 protein: ALGPSGAEAF
clone size: -; V gene: TRBV19; J gene: TRBJ1-2; CDR3 protein: ASSIGTAYGYT
clone size: -; V gene: TRBV13; J gene: TRBJ1-1; CDR3 protein: ASSLGLGLGAF